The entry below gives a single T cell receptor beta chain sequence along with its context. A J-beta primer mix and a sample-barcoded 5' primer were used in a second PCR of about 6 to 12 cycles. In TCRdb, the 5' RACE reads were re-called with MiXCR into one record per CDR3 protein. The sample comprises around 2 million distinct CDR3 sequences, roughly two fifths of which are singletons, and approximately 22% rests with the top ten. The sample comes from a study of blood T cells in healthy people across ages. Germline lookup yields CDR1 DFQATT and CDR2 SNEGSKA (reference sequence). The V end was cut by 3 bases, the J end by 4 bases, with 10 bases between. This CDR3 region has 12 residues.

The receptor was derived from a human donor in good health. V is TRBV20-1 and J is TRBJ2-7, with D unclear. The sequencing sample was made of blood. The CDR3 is CSASPSRYEQYF. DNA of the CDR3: TGCAGTGCTAGTCCCTCCAGATACGAGCAGTACTTC.